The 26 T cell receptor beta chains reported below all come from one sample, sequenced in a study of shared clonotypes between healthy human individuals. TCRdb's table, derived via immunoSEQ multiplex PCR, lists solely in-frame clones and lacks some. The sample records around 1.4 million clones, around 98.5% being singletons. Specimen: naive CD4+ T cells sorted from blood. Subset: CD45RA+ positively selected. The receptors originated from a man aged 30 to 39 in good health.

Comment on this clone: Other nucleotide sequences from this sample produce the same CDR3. CDR3 in DNA: TGTGCCAGCAGCCCGACTTACACAGATACGCAGTATTTT. It is translated as CASSPTYTDTQYF. The V gene is TRBV5-4, the J gene TRBJ2-3, with D uncertain. In germline, CDR1 is SGHNT, CDR2 YYREEE (reference sequence). The V and J ends lost 4 bases and 2 bases respectively, with 8 bases between them. The CDR3 extends over 13 amino acids.

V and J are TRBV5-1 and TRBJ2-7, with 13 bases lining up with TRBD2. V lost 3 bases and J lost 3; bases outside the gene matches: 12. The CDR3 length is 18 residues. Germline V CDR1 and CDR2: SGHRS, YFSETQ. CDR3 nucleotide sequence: TGCGCCAGCAGCTCGGGACTAGCGGGACTCCCGATCCGCTACGAGCAGTACTTC. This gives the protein CASSSGLAGLPIRYEQYF.

CDR3 sequence (DNA): TGTGCCAGCAGCCTGGAGGGCCTCCATCCAGATACGCAGTATTTT. Amino acids: CASSLEGLHPDTQYF. The chain joins TRBV7-6 to TRBJ2-3, with D perhaps matching TRBD2 (6 bases). This CDR3 has 15 residues. Germline CDR1 and CDR2: SGHVS and FNYEAQ. Trimming removed 5 bases at V and 4 bases at J, with 16 bases between.

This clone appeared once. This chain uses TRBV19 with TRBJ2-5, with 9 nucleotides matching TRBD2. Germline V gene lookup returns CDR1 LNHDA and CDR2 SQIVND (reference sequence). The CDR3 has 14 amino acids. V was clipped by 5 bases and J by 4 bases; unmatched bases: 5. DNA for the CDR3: TGTGCCAGTAGTGGATTACTAGCGGGAGAGACCCAGTACTTC. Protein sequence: CASSGLLAGETQYF.

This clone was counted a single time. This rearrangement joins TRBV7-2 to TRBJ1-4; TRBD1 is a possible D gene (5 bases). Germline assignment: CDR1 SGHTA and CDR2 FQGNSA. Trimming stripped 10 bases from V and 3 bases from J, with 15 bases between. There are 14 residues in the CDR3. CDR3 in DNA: TGTGCCACCCGCCCCCTGGGGCCTAATGAAAAACTGTTTTTT. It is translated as CATRPLGPNEKLFF.

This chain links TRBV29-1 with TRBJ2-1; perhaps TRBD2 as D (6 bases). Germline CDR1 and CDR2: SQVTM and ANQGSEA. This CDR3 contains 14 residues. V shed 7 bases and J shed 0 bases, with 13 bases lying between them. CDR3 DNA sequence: TGCAGCGGAGGTGGGGGGAACTCCTACAATGAGCAGTTCTTC. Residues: CSGGGGNSYNEQFF.

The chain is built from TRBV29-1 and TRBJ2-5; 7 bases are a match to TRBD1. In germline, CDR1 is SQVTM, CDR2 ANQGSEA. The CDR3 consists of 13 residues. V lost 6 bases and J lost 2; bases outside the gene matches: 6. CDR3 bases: TGCAGCGTGCTGGGACAGCTTCAAGAGACCCAGTACTTC. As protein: CSVLGQLQETQYF.

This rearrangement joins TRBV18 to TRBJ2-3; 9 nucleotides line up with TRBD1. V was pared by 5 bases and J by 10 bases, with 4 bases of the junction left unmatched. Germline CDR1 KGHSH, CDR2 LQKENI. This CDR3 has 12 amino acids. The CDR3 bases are TGTGCCAGCTCATCGGACAGGGGTGCGCAGTATTTT. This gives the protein CASSSDRGAQYF.

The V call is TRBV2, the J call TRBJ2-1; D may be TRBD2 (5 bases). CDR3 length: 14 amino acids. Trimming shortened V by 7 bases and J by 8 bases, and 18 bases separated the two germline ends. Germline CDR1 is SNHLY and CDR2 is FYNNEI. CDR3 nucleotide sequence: TGTGCCAGCAAGTCGGTTCCGGGATCGGATGAGCAGTTCTTC. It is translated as CASKSVPGSDEQFF.

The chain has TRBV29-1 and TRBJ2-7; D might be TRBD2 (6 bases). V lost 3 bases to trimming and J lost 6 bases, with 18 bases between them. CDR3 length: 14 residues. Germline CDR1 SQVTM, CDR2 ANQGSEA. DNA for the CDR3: TGCAGCGTTGACCCTACGGGGGTCGGCGGCGAGCAGTACTTC. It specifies CSVDPTGVGGEQYF.

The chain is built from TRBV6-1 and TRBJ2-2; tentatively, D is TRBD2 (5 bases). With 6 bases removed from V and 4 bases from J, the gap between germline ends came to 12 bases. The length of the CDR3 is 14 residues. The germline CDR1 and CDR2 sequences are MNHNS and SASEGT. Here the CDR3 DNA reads TGTGCCAGCAGGCCAGGACTTGGCACCGGGGAGCTGTTTTTT. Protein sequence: CASRPGLGTGELFF.

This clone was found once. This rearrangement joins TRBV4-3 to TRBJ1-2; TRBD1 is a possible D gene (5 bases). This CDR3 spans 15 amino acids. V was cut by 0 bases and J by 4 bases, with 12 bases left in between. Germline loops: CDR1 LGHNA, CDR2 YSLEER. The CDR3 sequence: CASSQDFREFYGYTF. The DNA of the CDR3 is TGCGCCAGCAGCCAAGATTTCAGGGAGTTCTATGGCTACACCTTC.

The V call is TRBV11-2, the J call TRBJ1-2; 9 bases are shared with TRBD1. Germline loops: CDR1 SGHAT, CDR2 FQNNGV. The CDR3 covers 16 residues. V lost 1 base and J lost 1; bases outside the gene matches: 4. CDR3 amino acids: CASSLGGTGYNYGYTF. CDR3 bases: TGTGCCAGCAGCTTAGGCGGGACAGGGTATAACTATGGCTACACCTTC.

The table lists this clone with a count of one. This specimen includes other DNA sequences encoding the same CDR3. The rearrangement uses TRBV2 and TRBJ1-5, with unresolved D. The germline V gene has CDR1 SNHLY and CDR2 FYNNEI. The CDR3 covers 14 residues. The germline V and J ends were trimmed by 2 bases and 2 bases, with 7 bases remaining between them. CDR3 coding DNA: TGTGCCAGCAGTGAACGGACCGGCAATCAGCCCCAGCATTTT. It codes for CASSERTGNQPQHF.

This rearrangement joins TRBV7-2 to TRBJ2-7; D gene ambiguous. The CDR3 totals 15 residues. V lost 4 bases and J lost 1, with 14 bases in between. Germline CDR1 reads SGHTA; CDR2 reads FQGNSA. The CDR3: CASSSRLIPSYEQYF. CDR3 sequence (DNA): TGTGCCAGCAGCTCGAGGTTAATACCATCCTACGAGCAGTACTTC.

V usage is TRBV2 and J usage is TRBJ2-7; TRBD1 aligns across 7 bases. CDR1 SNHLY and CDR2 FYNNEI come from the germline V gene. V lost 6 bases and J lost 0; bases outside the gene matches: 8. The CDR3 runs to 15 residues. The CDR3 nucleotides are TGTGCCAGCAGAGGACAGGCCTTAAGCTCCTACGAGCAGTACTTC. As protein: CASRGQALSSYEQYF. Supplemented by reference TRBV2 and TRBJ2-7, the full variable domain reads EPEVTQTPSHQVTQMGQEVILRCVPISNHLYFYWYRQILGQKVEFLVSFYNNEISEKSEIFDDQFSVERPDGSNFTLKIRSTKLEDSAMYFCASRGQALSSYEQYFGPGTRLTVT.

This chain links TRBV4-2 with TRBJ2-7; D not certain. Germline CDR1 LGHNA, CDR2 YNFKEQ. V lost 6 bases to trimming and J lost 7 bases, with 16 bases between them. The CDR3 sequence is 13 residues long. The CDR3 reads CASSLGPWWEQYF. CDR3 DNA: TGTGCCAGCAGTCTAGGACCGTGGTGGGAGCAGTACTTC.

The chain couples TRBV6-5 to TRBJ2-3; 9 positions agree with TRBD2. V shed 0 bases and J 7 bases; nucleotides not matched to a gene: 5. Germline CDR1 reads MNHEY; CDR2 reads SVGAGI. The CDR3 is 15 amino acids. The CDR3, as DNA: TGTGCCAGCAGTTACTCGAGCGGGAGGTTAAATACGCAGTATTTT. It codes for CASSYSSGRLNTQYF.

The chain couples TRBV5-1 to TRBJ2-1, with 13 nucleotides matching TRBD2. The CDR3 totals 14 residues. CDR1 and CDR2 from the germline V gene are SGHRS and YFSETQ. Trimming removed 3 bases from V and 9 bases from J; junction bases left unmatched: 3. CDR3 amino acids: CASSWTSGSGEQFF. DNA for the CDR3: TGCGCCAGCAGCTGGACTAGCGGGAGTGGTGAGCAGTTCTTC.

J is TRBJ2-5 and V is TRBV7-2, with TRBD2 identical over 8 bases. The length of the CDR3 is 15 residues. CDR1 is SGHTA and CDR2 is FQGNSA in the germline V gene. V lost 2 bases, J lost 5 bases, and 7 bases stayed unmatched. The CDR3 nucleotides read TGTGCCAGCAGCTTAACGGGAGGGCCCTGGGAGACCCAGTACTTC. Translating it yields CASSLTGGPWETQYF.

The CDR3 DNA sequence: TGCGCCAGCAGCTTCCTAGCGGGAGAGGTCAATGAGCAGTTCTTC. It specifies CASSFLAGEVNEQFF. The chain couples TRBV5-1 to TRBJ2-1, with 10 bases fitting TRBD2. V shed 2 bases and J 6 bases; nucleotides not matched to a gene: 5. Germline CDR1 reads SGHRS; CDR2 reads YFSETQ. The CDR3 loop spans 15 amino acids.

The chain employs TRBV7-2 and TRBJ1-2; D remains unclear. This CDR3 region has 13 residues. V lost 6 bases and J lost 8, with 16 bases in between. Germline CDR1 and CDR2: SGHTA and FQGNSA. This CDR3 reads CASSLQDPRGYTF. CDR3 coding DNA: TGTGCCAGCAGTCTGCAGGACCCGAGGGGCTACACCTTC.

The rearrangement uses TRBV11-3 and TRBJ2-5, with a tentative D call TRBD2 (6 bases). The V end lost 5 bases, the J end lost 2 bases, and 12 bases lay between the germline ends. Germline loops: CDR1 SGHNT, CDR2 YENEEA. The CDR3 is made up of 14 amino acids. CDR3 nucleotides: TGTGCCAGCAGCACGGCCAGCGGGCAAGAGACCCAGTACTTC. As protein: CASSTASGQETQYF.

DNA of the CDR3: TGTGCCAGCAGTGAGATAACCGGGACAGGGAATGGCAAAAATGAGCAGTTCTTC. It yields the protein CASSEITGTGNGKNEQFF. This chain connects TRBV25-1 to TRBJ2-1; 9 nucleotides agree with TRBD1. This CDR3 contains 18 residues. Per germline, CDR1 MGHDK and CDR2 SYGVNS. V gave up 3 bases and J gave up 7 bases; unmatched junction bases: 16.

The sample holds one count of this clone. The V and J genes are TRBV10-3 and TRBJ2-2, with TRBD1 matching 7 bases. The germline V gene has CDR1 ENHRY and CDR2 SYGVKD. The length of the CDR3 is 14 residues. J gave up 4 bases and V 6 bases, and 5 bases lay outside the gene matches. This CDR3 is CAIRGTASTGELFF. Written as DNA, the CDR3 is TGTGCCATCAGGGGGACAGCCAGCACCGGGGAGCTGTTTTTT.

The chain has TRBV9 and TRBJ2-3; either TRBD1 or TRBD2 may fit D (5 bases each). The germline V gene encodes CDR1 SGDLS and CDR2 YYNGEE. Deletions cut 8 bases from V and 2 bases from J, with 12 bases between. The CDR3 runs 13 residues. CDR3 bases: TGTGCCAGTTGTCCGGGGCCCACAGATACGCAGTATTTT. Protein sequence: CASCPGPTDTQYF.